This TCR beta chain was recorded in a study of OX40 agonist ivuxolimab in advanced cancers. With V trimmed by 3 bases and J by 8 bases, 7 bases remained unmatched. This CDR3 is built from 15 residues. Germline CDR1 SGHTA, CDR2 FQGNSA. Libraries were prepared by immunoSEQ multiplex PCR; TCRdb keeps only in-frame clonotypes and omits some of them. The top ten hold about two fifths of the sample, which has roughly 15,000 clones, about three quarters seen once. The receptor's source is an adult with an advanced solid tumor such as melanoma, head and neck, liver or kidney cancer. The gene calls are TRBV7-2 and TRBJ2-1, with 10 bases lining up with TRBD2. Sequenced material: CD4+ or CD8+ T cells sorted from blood, taken in a trial of the OX40 agonist ivuxolimab. CDR3: CASSFRTSGRDEQFF. The CDR3 nucleotides are TGTGCCAGCAGCTTCAGGACTAGCGGACGGGATGAGCAGTTCTTC.